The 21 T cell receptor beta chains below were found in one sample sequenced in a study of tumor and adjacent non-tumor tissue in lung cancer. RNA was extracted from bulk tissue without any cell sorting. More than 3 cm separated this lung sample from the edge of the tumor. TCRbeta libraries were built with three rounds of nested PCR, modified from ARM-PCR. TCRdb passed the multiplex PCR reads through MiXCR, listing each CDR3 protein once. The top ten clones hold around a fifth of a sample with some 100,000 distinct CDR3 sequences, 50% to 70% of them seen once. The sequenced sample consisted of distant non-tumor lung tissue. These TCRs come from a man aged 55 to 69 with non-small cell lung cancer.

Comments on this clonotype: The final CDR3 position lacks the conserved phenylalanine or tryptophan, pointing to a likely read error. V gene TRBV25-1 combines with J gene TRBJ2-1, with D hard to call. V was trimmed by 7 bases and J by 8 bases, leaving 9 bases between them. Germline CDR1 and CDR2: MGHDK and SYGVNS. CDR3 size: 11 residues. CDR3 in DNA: TGTGCCAGCATCCATGGCGATGAGCAGTTCCTC. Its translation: CASIHGDEQFL.

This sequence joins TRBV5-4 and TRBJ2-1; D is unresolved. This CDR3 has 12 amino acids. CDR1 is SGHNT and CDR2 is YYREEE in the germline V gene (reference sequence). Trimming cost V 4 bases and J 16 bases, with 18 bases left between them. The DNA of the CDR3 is TGTGCCAGCAGCATTGGGGATAATGAGCGTTTCTTC. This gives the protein CASSIGDNERFF.

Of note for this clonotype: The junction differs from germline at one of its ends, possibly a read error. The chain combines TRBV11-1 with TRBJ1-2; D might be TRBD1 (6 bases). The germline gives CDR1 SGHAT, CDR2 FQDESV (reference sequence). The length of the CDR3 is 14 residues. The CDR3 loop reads CAGSAQGTEDGNTF. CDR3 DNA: TGTGCCGGCAGCGCCCAGGGGACCGAGGATGGCAACACCTTC.

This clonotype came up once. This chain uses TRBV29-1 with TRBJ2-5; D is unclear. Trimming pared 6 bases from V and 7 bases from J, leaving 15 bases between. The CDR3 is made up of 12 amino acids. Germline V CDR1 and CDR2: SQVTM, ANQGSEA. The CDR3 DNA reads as TGCAGCGTAGACGACCAAACGGGGACCCAGTACTTC. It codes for CSVDDQTGTQYF.

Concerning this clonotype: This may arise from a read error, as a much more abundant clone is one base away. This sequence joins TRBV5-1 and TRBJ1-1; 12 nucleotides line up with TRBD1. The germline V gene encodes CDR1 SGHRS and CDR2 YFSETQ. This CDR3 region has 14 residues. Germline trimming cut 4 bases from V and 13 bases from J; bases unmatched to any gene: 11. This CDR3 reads CASSAGTGGIVNFF. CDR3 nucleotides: TGCGCCAGCAGCGCCGGGACAGGGGGCATCGTAAATTTCTTT.

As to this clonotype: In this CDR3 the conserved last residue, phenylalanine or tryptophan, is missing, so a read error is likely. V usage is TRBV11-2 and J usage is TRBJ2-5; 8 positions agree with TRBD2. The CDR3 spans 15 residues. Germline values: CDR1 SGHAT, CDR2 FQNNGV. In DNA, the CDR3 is TGTGCCGGCAGCGTAGCGGGACGGGATCCGGAGACCCAGTACCTC. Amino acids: CAGSVAGRDPETQYL.

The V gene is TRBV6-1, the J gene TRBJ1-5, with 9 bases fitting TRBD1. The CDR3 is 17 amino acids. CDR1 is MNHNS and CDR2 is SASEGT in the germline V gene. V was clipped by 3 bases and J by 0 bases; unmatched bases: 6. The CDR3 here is CASSDTGTGNSNQPQHF. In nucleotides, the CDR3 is TGTGCCAGCAGTGATACAGGGACAGGGAATAGCAATCAGCCCCAGCATTTT.

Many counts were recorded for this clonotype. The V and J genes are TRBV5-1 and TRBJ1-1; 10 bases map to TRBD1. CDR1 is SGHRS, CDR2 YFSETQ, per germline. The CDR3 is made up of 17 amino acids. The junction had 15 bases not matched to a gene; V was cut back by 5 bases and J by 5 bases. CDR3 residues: CASRIGQGVSRSTEAFF. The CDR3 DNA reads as TGCGCCAGCAGAATAGGACAGGGGGTTTCTAGGAGTACTGAAGCTTTCTTT.

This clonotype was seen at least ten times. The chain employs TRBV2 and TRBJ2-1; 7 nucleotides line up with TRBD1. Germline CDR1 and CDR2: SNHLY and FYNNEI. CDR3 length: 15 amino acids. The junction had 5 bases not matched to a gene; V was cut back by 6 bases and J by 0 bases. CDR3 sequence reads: CASRVQGSSYNEQFF. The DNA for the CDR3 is TGTGCCAGCAGGGTACAGGGGAGCTCCTACAATGAGCAGTTCTTC.

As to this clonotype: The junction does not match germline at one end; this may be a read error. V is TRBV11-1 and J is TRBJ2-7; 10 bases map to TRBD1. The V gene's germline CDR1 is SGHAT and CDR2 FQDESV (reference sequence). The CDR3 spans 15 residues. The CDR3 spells CAGSIAGQGRYEEYF. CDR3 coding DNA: TGTGCCGGCAGCATCGCGGGACAGGGGCGTTACGAGGAGTACTTC.

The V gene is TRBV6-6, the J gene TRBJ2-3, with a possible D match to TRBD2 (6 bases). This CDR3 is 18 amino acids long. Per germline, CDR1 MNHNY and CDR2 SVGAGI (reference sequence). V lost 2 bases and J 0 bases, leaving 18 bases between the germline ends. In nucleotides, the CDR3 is TGTGCCAGCAGTTACCTAGCGTGGGGACCATCGAGCACAGATACGCAGTATTTT. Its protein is CASSYLAWGPSSTDTQYF.

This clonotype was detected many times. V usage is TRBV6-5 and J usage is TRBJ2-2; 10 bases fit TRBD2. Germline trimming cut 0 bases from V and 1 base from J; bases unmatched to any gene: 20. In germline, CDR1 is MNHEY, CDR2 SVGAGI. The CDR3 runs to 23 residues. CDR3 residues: CASSYSIRVMATSGPQNTGELFF. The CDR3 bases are TGTGCCAGCAGTTACTCGATTCGGGTCATGGCGACTAGCGGGCCGCAGAACACCGGGGAGCTGTTTTTT.

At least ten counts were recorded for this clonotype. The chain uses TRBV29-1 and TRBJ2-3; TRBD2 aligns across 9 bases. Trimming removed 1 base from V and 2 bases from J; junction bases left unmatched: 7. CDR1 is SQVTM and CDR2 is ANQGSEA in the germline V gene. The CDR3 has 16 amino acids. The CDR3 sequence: CSVEGLAGASTDTQYF. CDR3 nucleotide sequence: TGCAGCGTTGAAGGTTTAGCGGGAGCCTCCACAGATACGCAGTATTTT.

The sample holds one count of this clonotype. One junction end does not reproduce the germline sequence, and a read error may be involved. In DNA form, the CDR3 reads TGTGCCAGCGTTACCGGGAGTAATTCGCCCCTCCACTTT. This translates into CASVTGSNSPLHF. The chain links TRBV6-1 to TRBJ1-6; D ambiguous. The CDR3 loop spans 13 amino acids. Germline lookup yields CDR1 MNHNS and CDR2 SASEGT.

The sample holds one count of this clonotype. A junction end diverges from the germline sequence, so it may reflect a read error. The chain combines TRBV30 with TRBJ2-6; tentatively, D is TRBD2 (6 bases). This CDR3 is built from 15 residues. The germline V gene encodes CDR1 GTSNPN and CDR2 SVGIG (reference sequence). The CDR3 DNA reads TGTGCCCTCGCCCCGGGACTGGGTTGGGCCAACATCCTGACTTTC. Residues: CALAPGLGWANILTF.

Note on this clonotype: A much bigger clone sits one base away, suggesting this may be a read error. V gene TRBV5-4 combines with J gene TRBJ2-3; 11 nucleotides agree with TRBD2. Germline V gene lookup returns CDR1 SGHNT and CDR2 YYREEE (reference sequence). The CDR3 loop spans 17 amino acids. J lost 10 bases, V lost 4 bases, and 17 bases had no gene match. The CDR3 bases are TGTGCCAGCAGCCTAAGGGTACTAGCGGGGGCCCACGGGGCGCAGTATTTT. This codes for CASSLRVLAGAHGAQYF.

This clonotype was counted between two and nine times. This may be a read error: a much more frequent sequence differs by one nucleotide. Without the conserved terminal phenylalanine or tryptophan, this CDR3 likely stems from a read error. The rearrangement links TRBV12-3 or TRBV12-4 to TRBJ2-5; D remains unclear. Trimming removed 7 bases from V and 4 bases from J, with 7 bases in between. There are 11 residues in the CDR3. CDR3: CASTKGETQYS. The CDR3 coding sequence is TGTGCCAGCACCAAGGGAGAGACCCAGTACTCC.

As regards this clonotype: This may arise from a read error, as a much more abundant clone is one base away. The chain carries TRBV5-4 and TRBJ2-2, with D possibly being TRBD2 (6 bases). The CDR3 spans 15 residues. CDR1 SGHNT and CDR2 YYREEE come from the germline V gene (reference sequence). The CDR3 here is CASSLGSLNTRELFF. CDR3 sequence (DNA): TGTGCCAGCAGCCTCGGGAGTCTAAACACCAGGGAGCTGTTTTTT.

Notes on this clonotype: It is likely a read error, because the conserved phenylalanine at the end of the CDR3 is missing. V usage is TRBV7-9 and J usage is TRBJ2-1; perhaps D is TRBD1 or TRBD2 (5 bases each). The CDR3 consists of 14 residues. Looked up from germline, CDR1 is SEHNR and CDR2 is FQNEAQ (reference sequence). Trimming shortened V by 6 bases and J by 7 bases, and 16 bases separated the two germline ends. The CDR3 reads CASSPGAAWNEQFL. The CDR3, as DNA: TGTGCCAGCAGTCCCGGGGCCGCCTGGAATGAGCAGTTCTTG.

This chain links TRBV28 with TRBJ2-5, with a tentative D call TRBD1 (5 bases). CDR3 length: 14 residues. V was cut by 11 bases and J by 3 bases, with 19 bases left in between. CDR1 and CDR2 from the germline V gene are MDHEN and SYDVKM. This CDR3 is CADSLSVREETQYF. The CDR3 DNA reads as TGTGCCGACAGTTTATCAGTCAGGGAAGAGACCCAGTACTTC.

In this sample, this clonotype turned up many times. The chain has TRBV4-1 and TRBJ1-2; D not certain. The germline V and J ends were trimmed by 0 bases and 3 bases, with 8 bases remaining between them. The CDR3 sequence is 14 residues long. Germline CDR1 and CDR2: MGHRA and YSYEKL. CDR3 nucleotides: TGCGCCAGCAGCCAAGATGTCGGGTACTATGGCTACACCTTC. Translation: CASSQDVGYYGYTF.